The 27 T cell receptor beta chains below all came from one sample that was sequenced in a study of Graves' ophthalmopathy and Graves' hyperthyroidism. Investigators amplified TCR beta CDR3 regions from RNA transcripts. In the first round, RT-PCR was carried out with HTBI primers, and a multiplex PCR formed the second round. One entry per CDR3 protein, called by TCRdb with MiXCR from the multiplex PCR reads. Of roughly 700,000 distinct CDR3 sequences listed, 35% to 50% are singletons. Sample: peripheral blood. All receptors derive from an adult man with Graves' ophthalmopathy.

The V call is TRBV12-3 or TRBV12-4, the J call TRBJ1-6; TRBD1 aligns across 7 bases. V shed 3 bases and J 10 bases; nucleotides not matched to a gene: 12. CDR3 size: 16 residues. Here the CDR3 reads CASSFITGDSWSPLHF. The CDR3 coding sequence is TGTGCCAGCAGTTTTATAACGGGGGACAGTTGGTCACCCCTCCACTTT.

This clonotype was counted many times. This sequence joins TRBV7-2 and TRBJ1-6; D is undetermined. Trimming took 1 base from V and 9 from J, leaving 13 bases between them. The CDR3 is 15 residues long. From germline, CDR1 is SGHTA and CDR2 FQGNSA. This chain's CDR3 is CASSLGGLLGSPLHF. DNA for the CDR3: TGTGCCAGCAGCTTAGGTGGCCTCCTCGGTTCACCCCTCCACTTT.

The V gene is TRBV12-3 or TRBV12-4, the J gene TRBJ1-3; 7 bases are a match to TRBD1. The CDR3 totals 14 residues. V was pared by 3 bases and J by 7 bases, with 6 bases of the junction left unmatched. This chain's CDR3 is CASSLARQGNTIYF. CDR3 bases: TGTGCCAGCAGTTTGGCGCGACAGGGTAACACCATATATTTT.

This clonotype occurred many times. The chain couples TRBV7-3 to TRBJ1-3; D might be TRBD1 (6 bases). There are 15 residues in the CDR3. Germline V gene sequence: CDR1 SGHTA, CDR2 FQGTGA. V shed 1 base and J shed 4 bases, with 11 bases lying between them. CDR3 sequence: CASSLKGGSGNTIYF. CDR3 DNA sequence: TGTGCCAGCAGCTTAAAGGGGGGCTCAGGAAACACCATATATTTT.

The chain has TRBV25-1 and TRBJ2-2; 7 bases align to TRBD1. Germline V gene lookup returns CDR1 MGHDK and CDR2 SYGVNS. CDR3 size: 17 residues. Unmatched junction bases numbered 11, after V lost 6 bases and J lost 1 base. The CDR3 sequence: CASSSTPGQLNTGELFF. In DNA form, the CDR3 reads TGTGCCAGCAGCTCGACTCCGGGACAGCTGAACACCGGGGAGCTGTTTTTT.

Concerning this clonotype itself: A much larger clone differs by one base, so this may be a read error. Here the CDR3 DNA reads TGTGCCAGCAGCTTAGCTAGGACACAGGGAGAAGCTTTCTTT. This codes for CASSLARTQGEAFF. J is TRBJ1-1 and V is TRBV7-2; perhaps TRBD1 as D (6 bases). V shed 0 bases and J shed 8 bases, with 13 bases lying between them. Germline-derived CDR1 and CDR2 are SGHTA and FQGNSA. The CDR3 has 14 amino acids.

The J gene is TRBJ2-7, the V gene TRBV6-4; TRBD2 matches 8 bases. Trimming cost V 0 bases and J 1 base; bases outside gene matches: 8. The V gene's germline CDR1 is MRHNA and CDR2 SNTAGT. This CDR3 spans 17 amino acids. CDR3 sequence reads: CASSDSDGRAGSYEQYF. CDR3 coding DNA: TGTGCCAGCAGTGACTCGGACGGGAGGGCCGGGTCCTACGAGCAGTACTTC.

This sequence joins TRBV25-1 and TRBJ1-6; TRBD1 is a possible D gene (6 bases). There are 13 residues in the CDR3. Germline loops: CDR1 MGHDK, CDR2 SYGVNS. The V end lost 6 bases, the J end lost 10 bases, and 13 bases lay between the germline ends. CDR3 residues: CASRQQGPSPLHF. CDR3 sequence (DNA): TGTGCCAGCAGGCAACAGGGACCCTCACCCCTCCACTTT.

V and J are TRBV12-3 or TRBV12-4 and TRBJ2-6; TRBD2 might be the D (6 bases). With 8 bases removed from V and 0 bases from J, the gap between germline ends came to 17 bases. This CDR3 is 17 amino acids long. The CDR3, as DNA: TGTGCCAGCGGATGGGGGGATTTAGGCTCTGGGGCCAACGTCCTGACTTTC. Protein sequence: CASGWGDLGSGANVLTF.

The chain is built from TRBV2 and TRBJ1-4; 9 positions match TRBD1. The CDR3 consists of 15 residues. Germline V gives CDR1 SNHLY, CDR2 FYNNEI. V gave up 6 bases and J gave up 4 bases; unmatched junction bases: 6. CDR3 region: CASRGDRAINEKLFF. The CDR3 nucleotides read TGTGCCAGCAGGGGGGACAGGGCGATTAATGAAAAACTGTTTTTT. Complete variable domain (other parts from reference TRBV2 and TRBJ1-4): EPEVTQTPSHQVTQMGQEVILRCVPISNHLYFYWYRQILGQKVEFLVSFYNNEISEKSEIFDDQFSVERPDGSNFTLKIRSTKLEDSAMYFCASRGDRAINEKLFFGSGTQLSVL.

This clonotype was seen only a few times. The chain is built from TRBV20-1 and TRBJ2-7, with D perhaps TRBD2 (7 bases). V was pared by 1 base and J by 3 bases, with 13 bases between. CDR3 length: 14 amino acids. CDR1 DFQATT and CDR2 SNEGSKA come from the germline V gene (reference sequence). The CDR3 loop reads CSARGEGGDYEQYF. CDR3 bases: TGCAGTGCTAGAGGGGAGGGGGGCGACTACGAGCAGTACTTC.

Regarding this clonotype: A read error may account for a junction end that differs from germline. The rearrangement links TRBV20-1 to TRBJ1-1; perhaps TRBD1 as D (5 bases). The CDR3 is made up of 14 amino acids. Germline CDR1 reads DFQATT; CDR2 reads SNEGSKA (reference sequence). Here the CDR3 reads CSARTSGTATEAFF. The CDR3 DNA follows: TGCAGTGCTAGAACCTCCGGGACCGCAACTGAGGCTTTCTTT.

The genes are TRBV7-9 and TRBJ2-2, with 8 nucleotides matching TRBD2. The V and J ends lost 5 bases and 3 bases, in that order; junction bases with no gene match: 8. The CDR3 has 16 amino acids. Looked up from germline, CDR1 is SEHNR and CDR2 is FQNEAQ (reference sequence). The CDR3 DNA follows: TGTGCCAGCAGCCGGCCTTCCGGGAGGGACACCGGGGAGCTGTTTTTT. It specifies CASSRPSGRDTGELFF.

The chain is built from TRBV2 and TRBJ2-7, with D tentatively TRBD2 (5 bases). Germline assignment: CDR1 SNHLY and CDR2 FYNNEI. This CDR3 region has 17 residues. V lost 5 bases, J lost 0 bases, and 20 bases lay in between. The CDR3 nucleotides read TGTGCCAGCAGTCCCATAGCGACGCCCGCGAGCTCCTACGAGCAGTACTTC. This gives the protein CASSPIATPASSYEQYF. Based on the CDR3 plus reference TRBV2 and TRBJ2-7, the full variable domain is EPEVTQTPSHQVTQMGQEVILRCVPISNHLYFYWYRQILGQKVEFLVSFYNNEISEKSEIFDDQFSVERPDGSNFTLKIRSTKLEDSAMYFCASSPIATPASSYEQYFGPGTRLTVT.

This clonotype was detected ten times or more. This chain connects TRBV12-3 or TRBV12-4 to TRBJ1-6; the D is unclear. There are 13 residues in the CDR3. The V end was cut by 7 bases, the J end by 9 bases, with 13 bases between. The CDR3 region is CASTLRESSPLHF. CDR3 nucleotides: TGTGCCAGCACCTTGAGGGAGTCTTCACCCCTCCACTTT.

This clonotype was counted many times. The rearrangement links TRBV20-1 to TRBJ1-1; no reliable D call. This CDR3 is built from 14 residues. The V and J ends lost 1 base and 3 bases respectively, with 12 bases between them. Germline V lookup: CDR1 DFQATT, CDR2 SNEGSKA (reference sequence). This CDR3 reads CSARVAGIDTEAFF. The DNA of the CDR3 is TGCAGTGCTAGAGTTGCCGGGATAGACACTGAAGCTTTCTTT.

As for this clonotype: This may come from a read error, since a much larger clone is one base off. CDR3 sequence reads: CAIKPSGSQETQCF. Here the CDR3 DNA reads TGTGCCATCAAGCCTAGCGGGTCCCAAGAGACCCAGTGCTTC. V is TRBV10-3 and J is TRBJ2-5, with 8 bases identical to TRBD2. The germline CDR1 and CDR2 sequences are ENHRY and SYGVKD. This CDR3 is built from 14 residues.

The V and J genes are TRBV14 and TRBJ1-1; D is perhaps TRBD1 (5 bases). The V and J ends lost 4 bases and 11 bases respectively, with 20 bases between them. CDR1 and CDR2 from the germline V gene are SGHDN and FVKESK. This CDR3 has 14 residues. This chain's CDR3 is CASSRAVGGTVAFF. The CDR3 region has the DNA TGTGCCAGCAGCCGAGCGGTTGGGGGGACTGTGGCTTTCTTT. The complete variable domain, with remaining parts taken from reference TRBV14 and TRBJ1-1, reads EAGVTQFPSHSVIEKGQTVTLRCDPISGHDNLYWYRRVMGKEIKFLLHFVKESKQDESGMPNNRFLAERTGGTYSTLKVQPAELEDSGVYFCASSRAVGGTVAFFGQGTRLTVV.

The chain couples TRBV9 to TRBJ1-3; 9 bases are shared with TRBD1. This CDR3 contains 14 residues. The germline gives CDR1 SGDLS, CDR2 YYNGEE. The V gene end was trimmed by 7 bases and the J gene end by 7 bases; junction bases not matched to a gene: 9. CDR3 residues: CASSQQGARNTIYF. CDR3 nucleotides: TGTGCCAGCTCGCAACAGGGGGCGCGGAACACCATATATTTT.

This clonotype was seen ten or more times. DNA for the CDR3: TGTGCCAGCAGTGAATCCCACAGGGGTAGGTCACCCCTCCACTTT. It codes for CASSESHRGRSPLHF. The chain has TRBV25-1 and TRBJ1-6; 7 bases match TRBD1. Germline trimming cut 1 base from V and 10 bases from J; bases unmatched to any gene: 7. Germline values: CDR1 MGHDK, CDR2 SYGVNS. The CDR3 consists of 15 residues.

V is TRBV29-1 and J is TRBJ2-5, with D perhaps matching TRBD2 (6 bases). V lost 3 bases to trimming and J lost 5 bases, with 10 bases between them. The germline V gene has CDR1 SQVTM and CDR2 ANQGSEA. This CDR3 contains 12 residues. CDR3 region: CSVDQEGETQYF. The CDR3 nucleotides are TGCAGCGTTGATCAGGAGGGTGAGACCCAGTACTTC.

V and J are TRBV29-1 and TRBJ1-1; TRBD1 matches at 7 bases. The germline CDR1 and CDR2 sequences are SQVTM and ANQGSEA. The CDR3 consists of 14 residues. Trimming cost V 7 bases and J 6 bases; bases outside gene matches: 14. The CDR3 DNA reads TGCAGCGGGGGGAACAGGGGCGCACTCGCTGAAGCTTTCTTT. This translates into CSGGNRGALAEAFF.

To note about this clonotype: A much more abundant neighbour one base away suggests this may be a read error. The gene calls are TRBV12-3 or TRBV12-4 and TRBJ1-5, with TRBD1 matching 8 bases. The CDR3 runs to 15 residues. V dropped 6 bases and J dropped 5; count of bases not matched to a gene: 9. This CDR3 reads CASSLTGASDQPQHF. The CDR3 nucleotides read TGTGCCAGCAGCCTGACAGGGGCCAGCGATCAGCCCCAGCATTTT.

This clonotype was detected a few times. V and J are TRBV11-2 and TRBJ1-1; unclear D gene. From germline, CDR1 is SGHAT and CDR2 FQNNGV. This CDR3 is 15 amino acids long. Trimming left V 5 bases short and J 1 base short, with 14 bases between. CDR3 DNA: TGTGCCAGCAGCGAAGCGGCGGTGACGAACACTGAAGCTTTCTTT. Translating gives CASSEAAVTNTEAFF.

This chain links TRBV19 with TRBJ1-6, with D unresolved. Trimming took off 11 bases at V and 6 bases at J, with 17 bases between the two ends. CDR1 is LNHDA and CDR2 is SQIVND in the germline V gene (reference sequence). CDR3 length: 14 amino acids. The CDR3, as DNA: TGTGCCTGGAGTGTATCGCGGGGTAATTCACCCCTCCACTTT. Translated: CAWSVSRGNSPLHF.

This clonotype showed up many times. The chain has TRBV7-2 and TRBJ2-6; D is uncertain. V was cut by 2 bases and J by 0 bases, with 5 bases left in between. There are 15 residues in the CDR3. Germline CDR1 is SGHTA and CDR2 is FQGNSA. The CDR3 DNA follows: TGTGCCAGCAGCTTAATCAGCTCTGGGGCCAACGTCCTGACTTTC. Its protein is CASSLISSGANVLTF.

This clonotype was picked up a small number of times. The rearrangement uses TRBV25-1 and TRBJ2-2, with D maybe TRBD2 (5 bases). V lost 6 bases, J lost 3 bases, and 14 bases lay in between. The CDR3 covers 15 residues. Germline CDR1 reads MGHDK; CDR2 reads SYGVNS. The CDR3 region has the DNA TGTGCCAGCAGGGAGAGGGTTCGTCACACCGGGGAGCTGTTTTTT. Translated, it gives CASRERVRHTGELFF.